These 21 T cell receptor beta chains share one sample of origin, sequenced in a study of blood T cell repertoires in COVID-19. This table comes from immunoSEQ multiplex PCR, and its TCRdb copy is limited to in-frame clones, with some not included. The sample has about 130,000 clones, around 81% seen once. Material: peripheral blood. The receptors shown here come from a human donor in a cohort sampled during active COVID-19.

The rearrangement joins TRBV11-2 to TRBJ1-1; tentative D call: TRBD1 (5 bases). The CDR3 is 16 amino acids. Germline CDR1 reads SGHAT; CDR2 reads FQNNGV. Trimming cost V 1 base and J 1 base, with 13 bases left between them. The CDR3 region is CASSLVGVRTNTEAFF. CDR3 DNA: TGTGCCAGCAGCTTAGTAGGGGTCAGGACGAACACTGAAGCTTTCTTT. Combining the CDR3 with reference TRBV11-2 and TRBJ1-1 gives the whole variable domain EAGVAQSPRYKIIEKRQSVAFWCNPISGHATLYWYQQILGQGPKLLIQFQNNGVVDDSQLPKDRFSAERLKGVDSTLKIQPAKLEDSAVYLCASSLVGVRTNTEAFFGQGTRLTVV.

The V gene is TRBV28, the J gene TRBJ1-2, with TRBD1 matching over 9 bases. This CDR3 is built from 14 residues. J was trimmed by 5 bases and V by 8 bases; bases with no gene match: 9. Germline V gene sequence: CDR1 MDHEN, CDR2 SYDVKM. The CDR3 protein is CASHGPGQGYGYTF. The CDR3 DNA reads as TGTGCCAGCCACGGACCGGGACAGGGTTATGGCTACACCTTC.

The chain couples TRBV7-9 to TRBJ2-3; possibly TRBD1 for D (6 bases). V gave up 0 bases and J gave up 5 bases, with 9 bases separating them. Germline CDR1 SEHNR, CDR2 FQNEAQ (reference sequence). This CDR3 region has 14 residues. The CDR3 loop is CASSLAGAGDTQYF. The CDR3 nucleotides read TGTGCCAGCAGCTTAGCGGGGGCAGGAGATACGCAGTATTTT.

The chain combines TRBV2 with TRBJ2-5; D is perhaps TRBD2 (6 bases). Germline-derived CDR1 and CDR2 are SNHLY and FYNNEI. Trimming took off 2 bases at V and 6 bases at J, with 16 bases between the two ends. CDR3 length: 15 amino acids. The CDR3 sequence: CASSERGRGGKTQYF. The CDR3 DNA reads TGTGCCAGCAGTGAAAGAGGGAGAGGAGGGAAGACCCAGTACTTC.

On this clone itself: The same CDR3 arises from other DNA sequences in this sample as well. V gene TRBV6-5 combines with J gene TRBJ2-7; 7 nucleotides match TRBD1. The CDR3 has 12 residues. The V segment lost 6 bases and the J segment 3 bases; nucleotides outside the gene matches: 2. Germline V gives CDR1 MNHEY, CDR2 SVGAGI. This CDR3 is CASRGQNYEQYF. Written as DNA, the CDR3 is TGTGCCAGCAGGGGACAGAACTACGAGCAGTACTTC.

The CDR3 DNA reads as TGCGCCAGCAGCCAACAAAGCGGGGGGGCCGGGCGCCACAATGAGCAGTTCTTC. Translation: CASSQQSGGAGRHNEQFF. The chain uses TRBV4-1 and TRBJ2-1; 10 bases map to TRBD2. Germline V gene lookup returns CDR1 MGHRA and CDR2 YSYEKL. The trim removed 2 bases at V and 5 bases at J, leaving 12 bases unmatched. The CDR3 totals 18 residues.

This chain connects TRBV29-1 to TRBJ2-3, with D maybe TRBD1 (6 bases). Trimming stripped 4 bases from V and 0 bases from J, with 14 bases between. The CDR3 consists of 15 residues. CDR1 and CDR2 (germline): SQVTM, ANQGSEA. The CDR3 region is CSVGPRDTSTDTQYF. The CDR3 DNA follows: TGCAGCGTTGGCCCTCGGGACACGAGCACAGATACGCAGTATTTT.

The chain couples TRBV5-5 to TRBJ1-2; TRBD1 agrees at 7 bases. This CDR3 spans 13 amino acids. CDR1 and CDR2 (germline): SGHKS, YYEKEE (reference sequence). V shed 0 bases, J shed 8 bases, and the junction held 4 bases outside the gene matches. CDR3 residues: CASSLAGGEGYTF. The CDR3 DNA sequence: TGTGCCAGCAGCTTGGCAGGGGGAGAAGGCTACACCTTC.

Only one count was recorded for this clone. The chain carries TRBV4-1 and TRBJ2-7; the match to TRBD2 covers 9 bases. The germline V gene has CDR1 MGHRA and CDR2 YSYEKL. V gave up 0 bases and J gave up 4 bases; unmatched junction bases: 7. CDR3 length equals 16 residues. The CDR3 protein is CASSQDVASGVYEQYF. The CDR3 coding sequence is TGCGCCAGCAGCCAAGACGTGGCTAGCGGGGTTTACGAGCAGTACTTC.

The V gene is TRBV3-1 (or the pseudogene TRBV3-2), the J gene TRBJ1-5, with TRBD1 identical over 8 bases. V lost 0 bases, J lost 2 bases, and 6 bases stayed unmatched. Germline loops: CDR1 LGHDT, CDR2 YNNKEL (reference sequence). The CDR3 loop spans 17 amino acids. CDR3 coding DNA: TGTGCCAGCAGCCAAGAGGGGGCAGGGGGCGGCAATCAGCCCCAGCATTTT. Translating it yields CASSQEGAGGGNQPQHF.

The chain has TRBV28 and TRBJ2-3; TRBD2 aligns across 8 bases. The junction had 9 bases not matched to a gene; V was cut back by 2 bases and J by 5 bases. CDR1 is MDHEN and CDR2 is SYDVKM in the germline V gene. CDR3 length: 16 amino acids. The CDR3 sequence: CASSLLPLRGGDTQYF. The DNA of the CDR3 is TGTGCCAGCAGTTTACTCCCACTTCGGGGGGGAGATACGCAGTATTTT. Using reference TRBV28 and TRBJ2-3 for the parts outside the CDR3, the full variable domain is DVKVTQSSRYLVKRTGEKVFLECVQDMDHENMFWYRQDPGLGLRLIYFSYDVKMKEKGDIPEGYSVSREKKERFSLILESASTNQTSMYLCASSLLPLRGGDTQYFGPGTRLTVL.

This chain uses TRBV18 with TRBJ2-1; 12 nucleotides match TRBD2. Per the germline V gene, CDR1 is KGHSH and CDR2 is LQKENI. J was trimmed by 7 bases and V by 3 bases; bases with no gene match: 13. The CDR3 consists of 18 residues. CDR3 loop: CASSPESASGGAKNEQFF. As DNA, the CDR3 is TGTGCCAGCTCACCCGAGTCCGCTAGCGGGGGGGCCAAGAATGAGCAGTTCTTC.

In DNA, the CDR3 is TGTGCCAGCAGGGACAGCCCCAATCAGCCCCAGCATTTT. It encodes CASRDSPNQPQHF. V and J are TRBV12-3 or TRBV12-4 and TRBJ1-5; D might be TRBD1 (6 bases). There are 13 residues in the CDR3. V was cut by 6 bases and J by 3 bases, with 9 bases left in between.

The chain combines TRBV28 with TRBJ1-3, with D possibly being TRBD1 (6 bases). Trimming pared 3 bases from V and 3 bases from J, leaving 24 bases between. CDR1 MDHEN and CDR2 SYDVKM come from the germline V gene. This CDR3 region has 19 residues. The chain's CDR3 is CASSLSGPGAIRGGNTIYF. The CDR3 region has the DNA TGTGCCAGCAGTTTGTCGGGGCCAGGGGCTATCAGAGGTGGAAACACCATATATTTT.

The chain uses TRBV19 and TRBJ2-5, with 8 nucleotides matching TRBD1. The CDR3 consists of 13 residues. V shed 5 bases and J 5 bases; nucleotides not matched to a gene: 4. Looked up from germline, CDR1 is LNHDA and CDR2 is SQIVND (reference sequence). CDR3 loop: CASSSRGRETQYF. The CDR3 coding sequence is TGTGCCAGTAGTTCCAGGGGGCGGGAGACCCAGTACTTC.

The chain carries TRBV5-1 and TRBJ2-1; TRBD2 matches 7 bases. CDR3 length: 16 amino acids. CDR1 and CDR2 from the germline V gene are SGHRS and YFSETQ. V shed 4 bases, J shed 3 bases, and the junction held 10 bases outside the gene matches. DNA for the CDR3: TGCGCCAGCAGCCCAACGCGGGGGACCAGCTACAATGAGCAGTTCTTC. This sequence encodes CASSPTRGTSYNEQFF.

This clone was counted a single time. The chain employs TRBV5-1 and TRBJ1-1; TRBD1 matches at 7 bases. Germline V gene sequence: CDR1 SGHRS, CDR2 YFSETQ. V was clipped by 4 bases and J by 3 bases; unmatched bases: 9. The CDR3 consists of 15 residues. CDR3 DNA sequence: TGCGCCAGCAGCCCACAGGGGAACCTCTACACTGAAGCTTTCTTT. Its protein product is CASSPQGNLYTEAFF.

This chain uses TRBV7-9 with TRBJ1-3; D call uncertain. Looked up from germline, CDR1 is SEHNR and CDR2 is FQNEAQ (reference sequence). V lost 7 bases to trimming and J lost 4 bases, with 8 bases between them. The CDR3 length is 12 residues. The CDR3 protein is CASTTAGNTIYF. The DNA for the CDR3 is TGTGCCAGCACTACTGCCGGAAACACCATATATTTT.

The genes are TRBV3-1 (or the pseudogene TRBV3-2) and TRBJ2-5; D not resolved. V was clipped by 0 bases and J by 4 bases, with 12 bases between them. CDR3 size: 15 residues. CDR1 is LGHDT and CDR2 is YNNKEL in the germline V gene (reference sequence). CDR3 residues: CASSQDFQVTETQYF. The DNA of the CDR3 is TGTGCCAGCAGCCAAGATTTTCAGGTTACAGAGACCCAGTACTTC.

V gene TRBV2 combines with J gene TRBJ2-3; maybe TRBD2 (5 bases). Germline CDR1 SNHLY, CDR2 FYNNEI. This CDR3 has 16 amino acids. Trimming shortened V by 0 bases and J by 6 bases, and 16 bases separated the two germline ends. CDR3: CASSEARAAPRDTQYF. The DNA for the CDR3 is TGTGCCAGCAGTGAAGCGAGGGCAGCCCCGCGGGATACGCAGTATTTT.

The chain combines TRBV3-1 (or the pseudogene TRBV3-2) with TRBJ1-6; tentative D call: TRBD1 (6 bases). The CDR3 contains 14 residues. The V gene lost 4 bases and the J gene lost 11 bases, with 15 bases spanning the gap. CDR1 LGHDT and CDR2 YNNKEL come from the germline V gene (reference sequence). CDR3 sequence (DNA): TGTGCCAGCAGCCCCGGGACAAGAAGGACACCCCTCCACTTT. Residues: CASSPGTRRTPLHF.